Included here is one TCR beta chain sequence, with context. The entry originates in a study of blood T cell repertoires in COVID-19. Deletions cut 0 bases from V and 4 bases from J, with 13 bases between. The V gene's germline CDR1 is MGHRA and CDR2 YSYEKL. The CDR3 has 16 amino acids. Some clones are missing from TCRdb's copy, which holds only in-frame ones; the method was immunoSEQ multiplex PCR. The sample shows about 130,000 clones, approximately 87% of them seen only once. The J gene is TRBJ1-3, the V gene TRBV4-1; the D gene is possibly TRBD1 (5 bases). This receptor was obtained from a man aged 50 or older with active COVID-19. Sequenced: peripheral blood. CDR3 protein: CASSQEGGFGGNTIYF. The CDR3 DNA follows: TGCGCCAGCAGCCAAGAGGGGGGATTCGGGGGAAACACCATATATTTT.